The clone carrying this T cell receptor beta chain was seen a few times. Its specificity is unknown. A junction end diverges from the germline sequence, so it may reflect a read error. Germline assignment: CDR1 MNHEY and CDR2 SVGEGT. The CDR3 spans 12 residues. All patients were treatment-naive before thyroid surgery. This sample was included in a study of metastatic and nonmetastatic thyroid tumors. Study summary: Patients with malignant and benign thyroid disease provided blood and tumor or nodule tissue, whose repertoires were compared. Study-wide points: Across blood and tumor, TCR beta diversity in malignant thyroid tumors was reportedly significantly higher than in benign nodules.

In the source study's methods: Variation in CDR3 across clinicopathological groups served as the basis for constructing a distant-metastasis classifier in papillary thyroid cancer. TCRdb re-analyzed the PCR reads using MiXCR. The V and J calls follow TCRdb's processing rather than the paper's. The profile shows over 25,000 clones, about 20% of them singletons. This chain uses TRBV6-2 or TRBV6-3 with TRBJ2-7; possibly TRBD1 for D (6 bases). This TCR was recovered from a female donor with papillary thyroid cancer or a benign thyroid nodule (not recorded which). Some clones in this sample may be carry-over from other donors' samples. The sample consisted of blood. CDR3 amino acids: CASRQDTYEQYF. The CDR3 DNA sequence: TGTGCCAGCCGACAGGATACCTACGAGCAGTACTTT.